The next 19 T cell receptor beta chains were all read from a single sample in a study of blood T cell repertoires in COVID-19. Data came from immunoSEQ multiplex PCR; TCRdb stores just in-frame clones and leaves some out. This sample yields about 89,000 clones, of which 87% are seen a single time; 15% belongs to the top ten. Sequencing used peripheral blood. These receptors originate from a male donor with acute or convalescent COVID-19.

CDR3 coding DNA: TGTGCCAGCAGCCTAACAGGGCCCCTAGATACGCAGTATTTT. Translation: CASSLTGPLDTQYF. The chain joins TRBV3-1 (or the pseudogene TRBV3-2) to TRBJ2-3; D might be TRBD1 (6 bases). In germline, CDR1 is LGHDT, CDR2 YNNKEL (reference sequence). The length of the CDR3 is 14 residues. Trimming cost V 4 bases and J 5 bases, with 13 bases left between them.

V and J are TRBV2 and TRBJ2-6, with D possibly matching TRBD1 (5 bases). Germline loops: CDR1 SNHLY, CDR2 FYNNEI. This CDR3 comprises 13 residues. Deletions cut 4 bases from V and 10 bases from J, with 11 bases between. The CDR3 DNA sequence: TGTGCCAGCAGTGCTCAGACAGAGAACGTCCTGACTTTC. Translating gives CASSAQTENVLTF. Based on the CDR3 plus reference TRBV2 and TRBJ2-6, the full variable domain is EPEVTQTPSHQVTQMGQEVILRCVPISNHLYFYWYRQILGQKVEFLVSFYNNEISEKSEIFDDQFSVERPDGSNFTLKIRSTKLEDSAMYFCASSAQTENVLTFGAGSRLTVL.

CDR3 region: CASSPRTGYVNEKLFF. The CDR3 DNA reads TGTGCCAGCAGTCCGAGAACAGGGTACGTTAATGAAAAACTGTTTTTT. The J gene is TRBJ1-4, the V gene TRBV28; the D gene is possibly TRBD1 (6 bases). V was pared by 5 bases and J by 4 bases, with 17 bases between. The CDR3 runs to 16 residues. Germline V gene data show CDR1 as MDHEN and CDR2 as SYDVKM.

The CDR3 reads CASSLADRGQSGYTF. In DNA, the CDR3 is TGCGCCAGCAGCTTGGCAGACAGGGGCCAGAGTGGCTACACCTTC. V usage is TRBV5-1 and J usage is TRBJ1-2; 8 positions agree with TRBD1. This CDR3 comprises 15 residues. The V and J ends lost 0 bases and 7 bases, in that order; junction bases with no gene match: 8. Germline V CDR1 and CDR2: SGHRS, YFSETQ. Based on the CDR3 plus reference TRBV5-1 and TRBJ1-2, the full variable domain is KAGVTQTPRYLIKTRGQQVTLSCSPISGHRSVSWYQQTPGQGLQFLFEYFSETQRNKGNFPGRFSGRQFSNSRSEMNVSTLELGDSALYLCASSLADRGQSGYTFGSGTRLTVV.

The chain couples TRBV5-1 to TRBJ2-2; TRBD2 aligns across 13 bases. The J segment lost 4 bases and the V segment lost 4 bases, leaving 13 bases of the junction unmatched. CDR1 is SGHRS, CDR2 YFSETQ, per germline. CDR3 length equals 19 residues. The chain's CDR3 is CASSLQTSGGPRPTGELFF. The CDR3 coding sequence is TGCGCCAGCAGCCTCCAGACTAGCGGGGGGCCCCGGCCCACCGGGGAGCTGTTTTTT.

V gene TRBV27 combines with J gene TRBJ2-7; 12 bases agree with TRBD1. The CDR3 is 17 amino acids. J lost 0 bases, V lost 6 bases, and 9 bases had no gene match. Germline assignment: CDR1 MNHEY and CDR2 SMNVEV (reference sequence). CDR3: CASRKGGQGATSYEQYF. The CDR3 DNA reads TGTGCCAGCAGGAAGGGGGGACAGGGGGCAACCTCCTACGAGCAGTACTTC.

This clone was recorded only once. This chain links TRBV29-1 with TRBJ2-7, with 10 bases matching TRBD1. The CDR3 consists of 13 residues. CDR1 and CDR2 (germline): SQVTM, ANQGSEA. V dropped 6 bases and J dropped 5; count of bases not matched to a gene: 7. This CDR3 reads CSVRDRGLDEQYF. The CDR3 DNA is TGCAGCGTCCGGGACAGGGGCCTTGACGAGCAGTACTTC.

The genes are TRBV11-3 and TRBJ2-2, with a weak D call TRBD2 (6 bases). The CDR3 covers 14 residues. Germline V CDR1 and CDR2: SGHNT, YENEEA. Trimming took 2 bases from V and 7 from J, leaving 11 bases between them. The CDR3 region is CASSLQTGVGELFF. Written as DNA, the CDR3 is TGTGCCAGCAGCTTACAGACGGGGGTCGGGGAGCTGTTTTTT.

For this clone: The sample carries other DNA sequences with the same CDR3. The chain employs TRBV19 and TRBJ2-2; D gene uncertain. This CDR3 region has 14 residues. CDR1 and CDR2 from the germline V gene are LNHDA and SQIVND (reference sequence). V was cut by 1 base and J by 1 base, with 4 bases left in between. CDR3 sequence: CASSIGQNTGELFF. The CDR3, as DNA: TGTGCCAGTAGTATAGGACAGAACACCGGGGAGCTGTTTTTT.

The chain carries TRBV7-9 and TRBJ2-7; 11 positions match TRBD1. Looked up from germline, CDR1 is SEHNR and CDR2 is FQNEAQ (reference sequence). The CDR3 sequence is 16 residues long. The V gene end was trimmed by 1 base and the J gene end by 2 bases; junction bases not matched to a gene: 4. The CDR3 loop reads CASSLEPGQGAYEQYF. In DNA, the CDR3 is TGTGCCAGCAGCTTAGAACCGGGACAGGGGGCCTACGAGCAGTACTTC.

The V and J genes are TRBV27 and TRBJ2-3, with 8 bases that match TRBD2. J gave up 8 bases and V 2 bases, and 18 bases lay outside the gene matches. The CDR3 is 18 residues long. The V gene's germline CDR1 is MNHEY and CDR2 SMNVEV (reference sequence). CDR3: CASSLAPSLDRGGATQYF. CDR3 in DNA: TGTGCCAGCAGTTTAGCCCCTTCCCTCGATCGGGGGGGGGCTACGCAGTATTTT.

The J gene is TRBJ1-2, the V gene TRBV27; the match to TRBD1 covers 8 bases. From germline, CDR1 is MNHEY and CDR2 SMNVEV (reference sequence). The CDR3 is 18 residues long. Trimming cost V 2 bases and J 3 bases; bases outside gene matches: 14. The CDR3 DNA reads TGTGCCAGCAGTTTACGGGCGACAGGGGTGCCCTTTGACTATGGCTACACCTTC. The encoded protein is CASSLRATGVPFDYGYTF.

The chain carries TRBV19 and TRBJ1-2, with D perhaps matching TRBD1 (6 bases). Trimming removed 6 bases at V and 8 bases at J, with 22 bases between. The CDR3 contains 15 residues. Germline V gene data show CDR1 as LNHDA and CDR2 as SQIVND (reference sequence). For the CDR3, the DNA is TGTGCCAGTAGCAACAACCCCGGGACAACAGCGGGCTACACCTTC. This gives the protein CASSNNPGTTAGYTF.

V is TRBV11-2 and J is TRBJ2-5; the D is unclear. The germline V gene encodes CDR1 SGHAT and CDR2 FQNNGV. Trimming shortened V by 3 bases and J by 1 base, and 12 bases separated the two germline ends. The CDR3 runs 15 residues. This CDR3 reads CASSFGETGQETQYF. The CDR3 region has the DNA TGTGCCAGCAGCTTCGGTGAGACGGGCCAAGAGACCCAGTACTTC.

V is TRBV29-1 and J is TRBJ2-3; D uncertain. Germline assignment: CDR1 SQVTM and CDR2 ANQGSEA. V lost 3 bases and J 0 bases, leaving 4 bases between the germline ends. The CDR3 has 12 amino acids. The CDR3 DNA reads as TGCAGCGTTGACCCGAGCACAGATACGCAGTATTTT. Its protein is CSVDPSTDTQYF.

The V gene is TRBV6-4, the J gene TRBJ1-2; 7 nucleotides match TRBD1. Germline V gene sequence: CDR1 MRHNA, CDR2 SNTAGT. The ends lost 5 bases at V and 6 bases at J; junction bases unmatched: 6. The CDR3 is 13 amino acids. CDR3 DNA: TGTGCCAGCAGTCCACAGGGGTTGGATGGCTACACCTTC. This gives the protein CASSPQGLDGYTF.

The genes are TRBV7-2 and TRBJ2-3; D is uncertain. The CDR3 extends over 8 amino acids. Trimming shortened V by 4 bases and J by 12 bases, and 2 bases separated the two germline ends. Germline assignment: CDR1 SGHTA and CDR2 FQGNSA. The CDR3 DNA is TGTGCCAGCAGCTCACAGTATTTT. It translates to CASSSQYF.

The chain is built from TRBV7-2 and TRBJ2-1; 11 bases are shared with TRBD2. This CDR3 has 15 amino acids. V lost 5 bases and J lost 5; bases outside the gene matches: 5. Germline CDR1 reads SGHTA; CDR2 reads FQGNSA. The CDR3 nucleotides are TGTGCCAGCAGCATTAGCGGGGGGGAAAACAATGAGCAGTTCTTC. This translates into CASSISGGENNEQFF. Filled out from reference TRBV7-2 and TRBJ2-1, the complete variable domain reads GAGVSQSPSNKVTEKGKDVELRCDPISGHTALYWYRQSLGQGLEFLIYFQGNSAPDKSGLPSDRFSAERTGGSVSTLTIQRTQQEDSAVYLCASSISGGENNEQFFGPGTRLTVL.

The rearrangement uses TRBV12-2 and TRBJ2-1; the table's D call, TRBD2, was not checked against the DNA. TRBV12-2 constitutes a pseudogene. This CDR3 contains 17 residues. CDR3 amino acids: CASRLGLAPISYNEQFF. CDR3 in DNA: TGTGCAAGTCGCTTAGGACTAGCGCCTATCTCCTACAATGAGCAGTTCTTC.